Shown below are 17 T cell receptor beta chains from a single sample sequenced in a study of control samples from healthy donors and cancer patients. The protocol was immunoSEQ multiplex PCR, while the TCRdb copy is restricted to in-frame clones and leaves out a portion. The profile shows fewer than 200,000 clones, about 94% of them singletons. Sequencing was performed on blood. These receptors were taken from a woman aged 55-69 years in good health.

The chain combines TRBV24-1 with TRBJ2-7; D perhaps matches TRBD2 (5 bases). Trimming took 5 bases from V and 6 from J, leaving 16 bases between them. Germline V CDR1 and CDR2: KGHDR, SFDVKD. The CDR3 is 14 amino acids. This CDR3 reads CATSVPGFGGEQYF. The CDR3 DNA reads TGTGCCACCAGTGTTCCGGGATTCGGTGGCGAGCAGTACTTC.

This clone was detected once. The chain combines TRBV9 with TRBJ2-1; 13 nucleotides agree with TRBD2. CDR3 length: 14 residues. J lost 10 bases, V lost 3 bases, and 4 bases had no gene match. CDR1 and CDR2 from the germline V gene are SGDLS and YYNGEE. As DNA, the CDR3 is TGTGCCAGCAGCGGGACTAGCGGGGGATGGGAGCAGTTCTTC. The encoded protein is CASSGTSGGWEQFF.

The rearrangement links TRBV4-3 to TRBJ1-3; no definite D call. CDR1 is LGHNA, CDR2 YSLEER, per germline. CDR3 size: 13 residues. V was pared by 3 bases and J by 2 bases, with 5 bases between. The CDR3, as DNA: TGCGCCAGCAGCCATTTACCTGGAAACACCATATATTTT. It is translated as CASSHLPGNTIYF.

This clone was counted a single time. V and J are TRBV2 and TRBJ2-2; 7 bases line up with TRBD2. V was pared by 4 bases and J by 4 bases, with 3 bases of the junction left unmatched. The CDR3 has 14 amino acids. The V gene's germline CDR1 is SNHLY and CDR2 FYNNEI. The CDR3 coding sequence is TGTGCCAGCAGTGGGGGACTACCCACCGGGGAGCTGTTTTTT. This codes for CASSGGLPTGELFF.

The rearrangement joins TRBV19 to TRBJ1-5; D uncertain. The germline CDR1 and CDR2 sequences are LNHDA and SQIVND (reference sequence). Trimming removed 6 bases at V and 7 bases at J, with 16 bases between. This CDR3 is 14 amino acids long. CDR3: CASSSTGDGQPQHF. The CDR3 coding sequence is TGTGCCAGTAGCAGCACCGGGGATGGGCAGCCCCAGCATTTT.

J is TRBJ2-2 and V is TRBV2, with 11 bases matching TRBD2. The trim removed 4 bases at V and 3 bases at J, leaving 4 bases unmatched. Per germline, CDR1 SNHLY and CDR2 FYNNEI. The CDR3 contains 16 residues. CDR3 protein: CASSGPSGGYTGELFF. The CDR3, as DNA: TGTGCCAGCAGTGGACCTAGCGGGGGGTACACCGGGGAGCTGTTTTTT.

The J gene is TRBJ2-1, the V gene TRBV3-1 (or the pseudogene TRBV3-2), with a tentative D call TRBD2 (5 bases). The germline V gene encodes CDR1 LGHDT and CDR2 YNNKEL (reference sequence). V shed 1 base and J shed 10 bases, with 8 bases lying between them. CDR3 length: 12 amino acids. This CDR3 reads CASSQGGPEQFF. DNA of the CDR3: TGTGCCAGCAGCCAAGGAGGGCCCGAGCAGTTCTTC.

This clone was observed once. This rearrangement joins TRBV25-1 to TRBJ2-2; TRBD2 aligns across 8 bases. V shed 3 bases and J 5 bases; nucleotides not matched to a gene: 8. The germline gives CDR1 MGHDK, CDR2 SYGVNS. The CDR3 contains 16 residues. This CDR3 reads CASSDIGLARTGELFF. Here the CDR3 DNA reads TGTGCCAGCAGTGACATAGGACTAGCAAGAACCGGGGAGCTGTTTTTT. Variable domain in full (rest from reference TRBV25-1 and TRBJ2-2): EADIYQTPRYLVIGTGKKITLECSQTMGHDKMYWYQQDPGMELHLIHYSYGVNSTEKGDLSSESTVSRIRTEHFPLTLESARPSHTSQYLCASSDIGLARTGELFFGEGSRLTVL.

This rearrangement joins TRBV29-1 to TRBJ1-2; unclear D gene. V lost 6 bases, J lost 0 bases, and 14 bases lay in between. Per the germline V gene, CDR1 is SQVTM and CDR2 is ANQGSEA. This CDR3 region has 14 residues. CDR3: CSVQLAVTNYGYTF. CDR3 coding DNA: TGCAGCGTGCAACTGGCAGTCACTAACTATGGCTACACCTTC.

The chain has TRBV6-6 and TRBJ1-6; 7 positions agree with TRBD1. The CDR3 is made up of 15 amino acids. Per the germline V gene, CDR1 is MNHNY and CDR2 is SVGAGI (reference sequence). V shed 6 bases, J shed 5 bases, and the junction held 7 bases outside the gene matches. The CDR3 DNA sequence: TGTGCCAGCAGCAACAGGGGCCAAGATAATTCACCCCTCCACTTT. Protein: CASSNRGQDNSPLHF.

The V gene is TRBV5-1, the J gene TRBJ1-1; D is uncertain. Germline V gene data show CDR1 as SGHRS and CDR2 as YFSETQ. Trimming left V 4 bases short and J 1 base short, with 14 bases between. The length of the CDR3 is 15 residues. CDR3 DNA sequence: TGCGCCAGCAGCCCGCCTAGGGAGGCGAACACTGAAGCTTTCTTT. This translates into CASSPPREANTEAFF.

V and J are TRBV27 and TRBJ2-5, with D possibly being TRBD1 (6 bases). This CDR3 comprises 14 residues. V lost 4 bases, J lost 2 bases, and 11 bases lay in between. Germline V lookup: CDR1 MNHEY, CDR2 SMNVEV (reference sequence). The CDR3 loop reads CASSSNGQQETQYF. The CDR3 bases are TGTGCCAGCAGTTCGAACGGACAGCAAGAGACCCAGTACTTC.

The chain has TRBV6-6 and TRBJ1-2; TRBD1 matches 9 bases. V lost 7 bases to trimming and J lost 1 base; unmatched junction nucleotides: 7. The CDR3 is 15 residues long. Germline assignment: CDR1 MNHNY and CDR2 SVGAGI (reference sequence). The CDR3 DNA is TGTGCCAGCACCGTACCGACAGGGGGTAACTATGGCTACACCTTC. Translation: CASTVPTGGNYGYTF.

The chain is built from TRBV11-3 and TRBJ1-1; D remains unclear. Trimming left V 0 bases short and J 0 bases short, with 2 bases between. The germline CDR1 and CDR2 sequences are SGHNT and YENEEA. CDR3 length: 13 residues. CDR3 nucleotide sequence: TGTGCCAGCAGCTTAGAGATGAACACTGAAGCTTTCTTT. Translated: CASSLEMNTEAFF.

DNA of the CDR3: TGTGCCAGCAGCTTAGTACTAGCGGCGTCCTACAATGAGCAGTTCTTC. It yields the protein CASSLVLAASYNEQFF. The rearrangement uses TRBV7-2 and TRBJ2-1; 8 nucleotides agree with TRBD2. J gave up 1 base and V 1 base, and 3 bases lay outside the gene matches. Germline CDR1 reads SGHTA; CDR2 reads FQGNSA. This CDR3 spans 16 amino acids.

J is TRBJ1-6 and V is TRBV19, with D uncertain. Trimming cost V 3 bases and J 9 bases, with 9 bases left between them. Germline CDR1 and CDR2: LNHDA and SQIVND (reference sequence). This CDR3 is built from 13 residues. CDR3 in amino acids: CASSIELISPLHF. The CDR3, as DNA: TGTGCCAGTAGTATCGAGTTAATTTCACCCCTCCACTTT. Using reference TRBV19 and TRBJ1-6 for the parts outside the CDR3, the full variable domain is DGGITQSPKYLFRKEGQNVTLSCEQNLNHDAMYWYRQDPGQGLRLIYYSQIVNDFQKGDIAEGYSVSREKKESFPLTVTSAQKNPTAFYLCASSIELISPLHFGNGTRLTVT.

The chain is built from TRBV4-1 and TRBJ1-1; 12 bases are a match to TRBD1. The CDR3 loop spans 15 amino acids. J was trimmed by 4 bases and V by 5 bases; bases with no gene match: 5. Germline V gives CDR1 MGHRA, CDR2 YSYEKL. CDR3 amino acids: CASSWGQGAVTEAFF. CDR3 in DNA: TGCGCCAGCAGCTGGGGACAGGGGGCTGTCACTGAAGCTTTCTTT.